Detailed here is one TCR beta chain. Its matching antigen is unknown. These data come from a study of cytomegalovirus exposure and HLA in healthy donors. On the study more broadly: Some 85 million unique TCRs, all from HLA-typed donors, were included in an early release of the data. Whole-study findings and limits: In most subjects, TCR beta sequences reportedly gave accurate predictions of HLA-A and HLA-B alleles. For presence/absence analyses, sequencing depth was assumed to be roughly uniform across donors.

The PCR contained 60 Vbeta and 13 Jbeta primers. Some clones are missing from TCRdb's copy, which holds only in-frame ones; the method was immunoSEQ multiplex PCR. The sample lists 150,000 to 200,000 clones, approximately 80% seen once, with around 8% in the top ten. Everyone who donated was a healthy bone marrow donor. Trimming took 5 bases from V and 5 from J, leaving 15 bases between them. Germline-derived CDR1 and CDR2 are SGHTA and FQGNSA. The CDR3 consists of 14 residues. The clonotype comes from a male donor in good health and CMV-seropositive. The chain couples TRBV7-2 to TRBJ2-5; a possible D gene is TRBD1 (6 bases). The sequenced sample consisted of PBMCs. CDR3 amino acids: CASSPQGPRETQYF. The CDR3 DNA is TGTGCCAGCAGCCCCCAGGGGCCCAGGGAGACCCAGTACTTC.